Reported below is one TCR beta chain. There is no known antigen for this receptor. No qualities accompany the bases; no much larger clone lies one base away. One collaborating source in Seattle enrolled patients while the patients were actively infected and followed the patients over time throughout the course of disease. Collaborating institutions collected whole blood in K2EDTA tubes following their own protocols. For TCRbeta analysis, collaborators shipped samples in one of three forms: frozen whole blood, isolated PBMCs, or DNA extracted from either of those sample types. TCRbeta CDR3 regions were amplified from genomic DNA using the immunoSEQ Assay, a bias-controlled multiplex PCR. The authors' pipeline ran thus. The number of nucleated cells in each sample was estimated by amplification of reference gene primers within the assay. To quantify the absolute abundance of each unique TCRbeta CDR3 rearrangement, sequence reads were collapsed and filtered. For each sample, productive Simpson clonality was calculated by taking the square root of Simpson's diversity index across productive rearrangements. This immuneACCESS table, as held by TCRdb, lists in-frame sequences with V and J called but not all clones. Of the missing ones, under half trace to an unresolved V gene in checked studies; the others have no known cause. D and trimming come from the DNA, and the V and J calls and clone size come from that table. Within this sample are about 170,000 clones, with roughly 93% of them counted one time only. The top ten clones comprise around 5.1% of the sample.

This specimen comes from a study of blood T cell repertoires in COVID-19 (dated by TCRdb to the early 2020s). Broadly, across the study: Collaborator samples came from the United States, Italy and Spain and covered acute and convalescent phases of COVID-19. The material from the prospective study consisted of cDNA or gDNA derived from T cells, B-cell-depleted T cells, or PBMCs. Subjects who had been exposed to COVID-19, were actively infected with it, or had recovered from it provided the deeply sampled blood TCRbeta repertoires that made up the dataset. Samples came from the ongoing ImmuneRACE study (first 160 participants) plus 1,254 subjects from 6 global collaborators. The repertoires were made available in a free public database intended to serve as a resource for research on the immune response to SARS-CoV-2. Where available, HLA class I and class II types were obtained from metadata supplied by the sample provider rather than from assay-based typing. Nearly every sample came with metadata listing a de-identified subject ID, COVID-19 status, age in years and sex.

What the research found in general, with its limitations: How much clinical and demographic metadata was included differed by source and by participant, and the metadata was provided uncurated.

The CDR3, cysteine through phenylalanine, is 15 amino acids long. Just CDR3 DNA is preserved here, 45 bases in frame from base 1. Compared with germline, V lacks 6 bases and J lacks 7 bases; bases without a gene match: 6. As encoded in the germline V gene, CDR1 is MDHEN while CDR2 is SYDVKM. The sequence is built from TRBV28 and TRBJ2-1; 13 bases in the middle match TRBD2. Sequenced sample: peripheral blood. This receptor was identified in a man aged 18 to 29 with COVID-19, enrolled during active disease. The CDR3 corresponds to CASRVRLAGGNEQFF. The nucleotide sequence is given as TGTGCCAGCAGAGTAAGACTAGCGGGAGGTAATGAGCAGTTCTTC.